Below, 16 T cell receptor beta chains from the same sample are listed, as sequenced in a study of OX40 agonist ivuxolimab in advanced cancers. The data were produced by immunoSEQ multiplex PCR, yet TCRdb's version contains in-frame clones alone and is incomplete. The sample holds around 60,000 clones, approximately 81% seen once. The material sequenced was CD4+ or CD8+ T cells sorted from blood, taken in a trial of the OX40 agonist ivuxolimab. Receptors originate from an adult with an advanced solid tumor such as melanoma, head and neck, liver or kidney cancer.

In this sample, this clone is medium-sized. This rearrangement joins TRBV4-1 to TRBJ1-5, with D perhaps matching TRBD1 (5 bases). The CDR3 runs to 15 residues. The V end lost 2 bases, the J end lost 0 bases, and 8 bases lay between the germline ends. From germline, CDR1 is MGHRA and CDR2 YSYEKL. CDR3 region: CASSQQGLSNQPQHF. In nucleotides, the CDR3 is TGCGCCAGCAGCCAACAGGGACTTAGCAATCAGCCCCAGCATTTT.

The chain is built from TRBV4-1 and TRBJ2-7; 7 bases map to TRBD2. Germline V CDR1 and CDR2: MGHRA, YSYEKL. The length of the CDR3 is 15 residues. V trimming: 0 bases; J trimming: 5 bases; junction bases outside the gene matches: 7. CDR3 sequence: CASSQDALADDEQYV. CDR3 DNA sequence: TGCGCCAGCAGCCAAGATGCGCTAGCGGATGACGAGCAGTACGTC.

The rearrangement joins TRBV27 to TRBJ1-5, with a weak D call TRBD1 (5 bases). CDR3 length equals 15 residues. Trimming left V 5 bases short and J 0 bases short, with 11 bases between. Germline loops: CDR1 MNHEY, CDR2 SMNVEV (reference sequence). CDR3 nucleotides: TGTGCCAGCAGTAGGCAGGGCCTTAGCAATCAGCCCCAGCATTTT. Translating it yields CASSRQGLSNQPQHF.

The CDR3 spells CASSLNGETEAFF. DNA for the CDR3: TGTGCCAGCAGCTTAAATGGAGAGACTGAAGCTTTCTTT. V usage is TRBV7-3 and J usage is TRBJ1-1; D gene unclear. Germline V gene data show CDR1 as SGHTA and CDR2 as FQGTGA. The CDR3 is made up of 13 amino acids. V lost 1 base and J lost 5, with 8 bases in between.

This rearrangement joins TRBV6-1 to TRBJ1-5; no clear D gene. Germline V gives CDR1 MNHNS, CDR2 SASEGT. The CDR3 length is 14 residues. Trimming removed 1 base from V and 7 bases from J, with 11 bases in between. Written as DNA, the CDR3 is TGTGCCAGCAGTGAAGGACATGATGTGCAGCCCCAGCATTTT. This codes for CASSEGHDVQPQHF.

The chain carries TRBV30 and TRBJ2-3; no reliable D call. Germline V gene sequence: CDR1 GTSNPN, CDR2 SVGIG (reference sequence). The V end was cut by 2 bases, the J end by 0 bases, with 12 bases between. The CDR3 runs 15 residues. The CDR3 nucleotides are TGTGCCTGGAGTCTCTCAGGCCCTAGCACAGATACGCAGTATTTT. It translates to CAWSLSGPSTDTQYF.

The chain couples TRBV27 to TRBJ1-1; D perhaps matches TRBD1 (5 bases). Germline loops: CDR1 MNHEY, CDR2 SMNVEV (reference sequence). The CDR3 is made up of 15 amino acids. Trimming left V 4 bases short and J 4 bases short, with 16 bases between. CDR3 nucleotides: TGTGCCAGCAGTTCCTACCGGGACGGCCGCACTGAAGCTTTCTTT. It translates to CASSSYRDGRTEAFF.

This clone was seen only once. This chain joins TRBV5-4 and TRBJ1-5; no definite D call. Between the trimmed V and J ends, which lost 0 bases and 0 bases, there was a span of 1 base. The CDR3 runs to 13 residues. Looked up from germline, CDR1 is SGHNT and CDR2 is YYREEE (reference sequence). This CDR3 is CASSLDSNQPQHF. CDR3 coding DNA: TGTGCCAGCAGCTTGGATAGCAATCAGCCCCAGCATTTT.

The V call is TRBV5-1, the J call TRBJ2-5; 10 nucleotides agree with TRBD2. Germline values: CDR1 SGHRS, CDR2 YFSETQ. V was pared by 5 bases and J by 2 bases, with 6 bases of the junction left unmatched. The CDR3 covers 15 residues. DNA for the CDR3: TGCGCCAGCAGTTTAACTAGCGGGGTTCAAGAGACCCAGTACTTC. It encodes CASSLTSGVQETQYF.

This clone turned up a few times. The chain employs TRBV7-9 and TRBJ1-1; weak D call: TRBD1 (5 bases). The CDR3 is 15 amino acids. With 1 base removed from V and 2 bases from J, the gap between germline ends came to 11 bases. Germline lookup yields CDR1 SEHNR and CDR2 FQNEAQ (reference sequence). CDR3 in DNA: TGTGCCAGCAGCTTAGTCGGGGGAGGAAACACTGAAGCTTTCTTT. This sequence encodes CASSLVGGGNTEAFF.

This chain links TRBV4-3 with TRBJ2-1; tentatively, D is TRBD1 (5 bases). The CDR3 covers 16 residues. V lost 0 bases and J lost 0, with 9 bases in between. CDR1 LGHNA and CDR2 YSLEER come from the germline V gene. CDR3 DNA sequence: TGCGCCAGCAGCCAAGAGGGGCGGAACTCCTACAATGAGCAGTTCTTC. Encoded protein: CASSQEGRNSYNEQFF.

The chain combines TRBV29-1 with TRBJ2-7, with 7 bases lining up with TRBD2. In germline, CDR1 is SQVTM, CDR2 ANQGSEA. The CDR3 sequence is 12 residues long. Trimming took 8 bases from V and 0 from J; bases not matched to a gene: 4. DNA of the CDR3: TGCAGCATTGGGACTATCTCCTACGAGCAGTACTTC. It translates to CSIGTISYEQYF.

This sequence joins TRBV16 and TRBJ1-2; weak D call: TRBD1 (5 bases). The CDR3 runs to 13 residues. The V end was cut by 4 bases, the J end by 4 bases, with 10 bases between. Per germline, CDR1 KGHSY and CDR2 FQNENV. CDR3 coding DNA: TGTGCCAGCAGCCCGGACAAAACCTATGGCTACACCTTC. As protein: CASSPDKTYGYTF.

This chain links TRBV11-2 with TRBJ2-7; D gene uncertain. Germline V CDR1 and CDR2: SGHAT, FQNNGV. V was clipped by 1 base and J by 2 bases, with 12 bases between them. CDR3 length equals 15 residues. The CDR3 region is CASSLGHSGTYEQYF. CDR3 DNA sequence: TGTGCCAGCAGCTTAGGTCACTCAGGCACCTACGAGCAGTACTTC.

This sequence joins TRBV19 and TRBJ2-3; 7 bases are shared with TRBD1. Losses at the gene ends were 6 bases for V and 0 bases for J; bases not matched to a gene: 9. Germline values: CDR1 LNHDA, CDR2 SQIVND (reference sequence). This CDR3 region has 16 residues. This CDR3 reads CASSPGTVRSTDTQYF. In nucleotides, the CDR3 is TGTGCCAGTAGCCCCGGGACAGTACGGAGCACAGATACGCAGTATTTT.

The J gene is TRBJ2-1, the V gene TRBV29-1; D is ambiguous. Trimming left V 7 bases short and J 7 bases short, with 11 bases between. CDR1 is SQVTM and CDR2 is ANQGSEA in the germline V gene. This CDR3 contains 11 residues. Here the CDR3 reads CSGSQYNEQFF. CDR3 nucleotide sequence: TGCAGCGGATCACAGTATAATGAGCAGTTCTTC.